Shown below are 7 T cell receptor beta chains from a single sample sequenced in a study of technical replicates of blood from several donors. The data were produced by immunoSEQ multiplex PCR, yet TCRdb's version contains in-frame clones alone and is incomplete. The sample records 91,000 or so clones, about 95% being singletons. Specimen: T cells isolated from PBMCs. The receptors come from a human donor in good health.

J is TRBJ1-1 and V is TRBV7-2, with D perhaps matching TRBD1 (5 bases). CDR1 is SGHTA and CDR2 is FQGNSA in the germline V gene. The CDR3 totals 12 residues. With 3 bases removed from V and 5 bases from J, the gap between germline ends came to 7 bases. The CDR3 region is CASSFSGTEAFF. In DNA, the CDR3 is TGTGCCAGCAGCTTTTCAGGGACTGAAGCTTTCTTT.

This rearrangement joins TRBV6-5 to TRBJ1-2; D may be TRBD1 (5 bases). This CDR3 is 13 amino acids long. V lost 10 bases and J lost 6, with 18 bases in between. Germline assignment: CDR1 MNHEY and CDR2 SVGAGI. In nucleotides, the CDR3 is TGTGCCACCCAGGGAAATCCTCTTCATGGCTACACCTTC. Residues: CATQGNPLHGYTF.

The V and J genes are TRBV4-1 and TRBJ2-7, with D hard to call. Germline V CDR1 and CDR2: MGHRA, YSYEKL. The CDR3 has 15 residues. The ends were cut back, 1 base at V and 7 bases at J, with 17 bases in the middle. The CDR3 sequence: CASSQGQTEGVEQYF. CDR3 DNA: TGCGCCAGCAGCCAAGGGCAGACCGAAGGAGTAGAGCAGTACTTC.

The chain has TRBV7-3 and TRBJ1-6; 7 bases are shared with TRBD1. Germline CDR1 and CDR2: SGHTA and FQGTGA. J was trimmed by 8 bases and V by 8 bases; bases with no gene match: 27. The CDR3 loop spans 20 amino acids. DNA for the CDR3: TGTGCCAGCCCCTATGAGGTGACGAGACAGGCCAGGGGGATAGATTCACCCCTCCACTTT. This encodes CASPYEVTRQARGIDSPLHF.

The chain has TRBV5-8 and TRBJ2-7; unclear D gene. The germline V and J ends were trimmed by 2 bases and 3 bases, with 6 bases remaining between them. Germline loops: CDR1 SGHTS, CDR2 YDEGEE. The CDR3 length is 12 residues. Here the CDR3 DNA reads TGTGCCAGCAGCTTTCCCTTCTACGAGCAGTACTTC. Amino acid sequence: CASSFPFYEQYF.

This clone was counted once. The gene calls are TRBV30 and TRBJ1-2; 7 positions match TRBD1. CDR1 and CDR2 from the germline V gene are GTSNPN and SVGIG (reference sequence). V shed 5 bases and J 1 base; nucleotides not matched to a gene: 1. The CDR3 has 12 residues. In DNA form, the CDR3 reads TGTGCCTGGCGGGACAGTAACTATGGCTACACCTTC. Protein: CAWRDSNYGYTF.

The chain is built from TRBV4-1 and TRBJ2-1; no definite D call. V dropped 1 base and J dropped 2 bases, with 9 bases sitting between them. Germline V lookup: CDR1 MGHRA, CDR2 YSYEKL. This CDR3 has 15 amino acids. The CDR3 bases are TGCGCCAGCAGCCAAGGCTCGGGTCCCTACAATGAGCAGTTCTTC. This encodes CASSQGSGPYNEQFF.